The next 30 T cell receptor beta chains were all read from a single sample in a study of blood T cells in healthy people across ages. Then a second PCR, running roughly 7 to 11 cycles, was carried out with a sample-barcoded 5' primer and a J-beta primer mix. TCRdb reanalysed the 5' RACE reads using MiXCR and keeps one entry per CDR3 protein. Of 950,000 to 1,200,000 distinct CDR3 sequences listed, more than 30% were seen once; the top ten hold approximately 14%. Sequencing used blood. Receptors originate from a man in his late teens or twenties in good health.

The chain recombines TRBV5-1 with TRBJ1-1; possibly TRBD1 for D (6 bases). Per germline, CDR1 SGHRS and CDR2 YFSETQ. The CDR3 consists of 17 residues. V lost 4 bases to trimming and J lost 0 bases, with 19 bases between them. CDR3 in amino acids: CASSIGQYFNLNTEAFF. CDR3 nucleotides: TGCGCCAGCAGCATTGGACAGTACTTTAATCTGAACACTGAAGCTTTCTTT.

This clonotype was counted a few times. The J gene is TRBJ2-7, the V gene TRBV5-1; D is undetermined. The CDR3 covers 15 residues. Germline V gene sequence: CDR1 SGHRS, CDR2 YFSETQ. V was cut by 2 bases and J by 2 bases, with 14 bases left in between. CDR3 DNA sequence: TGCGCCAGCAGCTTAGGTAGGGTCATCACCTACGAGCAGTACTTC. This sequence encodes CASSLGRVITYEQYF.

CDR3 loop: CASSKVTAGINEQFF. The CDR3 DNA is TGTGCCAGTAGTAAAGTGACGGCCGGTATCAATGAGCAGTTCTTC. The rearrangement links TRBV19 to TRBJ2-1; D not certain. CDR3 length: 15 amino acids. Germline CDR1 reads LNHDA; CDR2 reads SQIVND (reference sequence). The germline V and J ends were trimmed by 4 bases and 6 bases, with 16 bases remaining between them.

With regard to this clonotype: This may arise from a read error, as a much more abundant clone is one base away. The CDR3 loop is CASVGDSSYNEQYF. The CDR3 nucleotides read TGTGCCAGCGTCGGGGATAGCTCCTACAATGAGCAGTACTTC. V and J are TRBV2 and TRBJ2-5; possible D gene TRBD2, 5 bases. Germline V gene sequence: CDR1 SNHLY, CDR2 FYNNEI. The V end lost 8 bases, the J end lost 11 bases, and 24 bases lay between the germline ends. This CDR3 has 14 amino acids.

This clonotype has more than one count but fewer than ten. The chain carries TRBV10-3 and TRBJ1-1; TRBD1 is a possible D gene (5 bases). Trimming cost V 6 bases and J 4 bases, with 12 bases left between them. Per the germline V gene, CDR1 is ENHRY and CDR2 is SYGVKD. The CDR3 is made up of 13 amino acids. The CDR3 bases are TGTGCCATCAGGGGAGGGGTGGCCACTGAAGCTTTCTTT. Encoded protein: CAIRGGVATEAFF.

The rearrangement uses TRBV5-1 and TRBJ2-1; TRBD2 matches at 12 bases. The CDR3 runs to 15 residues. The trim removed 4 bases at V and 7 bases at J, leaving 6 bases unmatched. Germline CDR1 SGHRS, CDR2 YFSETQ. The DNA for the CDR3 is TGCGCCAGCAGCCACACTAGCGGGGGGATGAATGAGCAGTTCTTC. Residues: CASSHTSGGMNEQFF.

J is TRBJ1-5 and V is TRBV6-1, with 7 bases matching TRBD1. Germline-derived CDR1 and CDR2 are MNHNS and SASEGT. V was clipped by 6 bases and J by 0 bases; unmatched bases: 14. CDR3 size: 18 residues. The CDR3 loop reads CASSAGWDSPFSNQPQHF. The CDR3 DNA reads TGTGCCAGCAGCGCGGGTTGGGACAGTCCCTTTAGCAATCAGCCCCAGCATTTT.

This clonotype appeared a single time. V is TRBV28 and J is TRBJ1-2, with 9 bases identical to TRBD1. There are 15 residues in the CDR3. V shed 5 bases, J shed 8 bases, and the junction held 12 bases outside the gene matches. Germline V gene sequence: CDR1 MDHEN, CDR2 SYDVKM. In DNA form, the CDR3 reads TGTGCCAGCAGTCACCCTCGGGACAGGGAGAGCGGCTACACCTTC. Its translation is CASSHPRDRESGYTF.

This chain connects TRBV6-2 or TRBV6-3 to TRBJ2-3, with D perhaps matching TRBD1 (6 bases). Trimming shortened V by 4 bases and J by 5 bases, and 13 bases separated the two germline ends. Germline V gene sequence: CDR1 MNHEY, CDR2 SVGEGT. The CDR3 has 14 residues. The CDR3 is CASSSRTGLDTQYF. The CDR3 DNA reads as TGTGCCAGCAGTTCCCGCACAGGGCTAGATACGCAGTATTTT.

V and J are TRBV20-1 and TRBJ2-3, with D possibly being TRBD2 (5 bases). The V gene's germline CDR1 is DFQATT and CDR2 SNEGSKA (reference sequence). The CDR3 has 11 amino acids. Trimming left V 6 bases short and J 4 bases short, with 8 bases between. CDR3 sequence reads: CSASGSDTQYF. For the CDR3, the DNA is TGCAGTGCGAGCGGCTCAGATACGCAGTATTTT.

The V and J genes are TRBV6-2 or TRBV6-3 and TRBJ1-5, with a weak D call TRBD1 (5 bases). This CDR3 region has 14 residues. The germline gives CDR1 MNHEY, CDR2 SVGEGT. V was shortened by 4 bases and J by 5 bases, with 12 bases between the two germline ends. CDR3 sequence (DNA): TGTGCCAGCAGTTTCCCCAGAGGGGATCAGCCCCAGCATTTT. Protein product: CASSFPRGDQPQHF.

The chain uses TRBV28 and TRBJ2-3; TRBD2 aligns across 8 bases. The V gene's germline CDR1 is MDHEN and CDR2 SYDVKM. J gave up 4 bases and V 5 bases, and 5 bases lay outside the gene matches. This CDR3 has 14 residues. CDR3 sequence (DNA): TGTGCCAGCAGTATCGGGACTAGTCCAGATACGCAGTATTTT. Its translation is CASSIGTSPDTQYF.

The CDR3 sequence is CASSDVRTGYGYTF. The CDR3 coding sequence is TGTGCCAGCAGTGACGTCAGAACAGGGTATGGCTACACCTTC. This chain links TRBV6-2 or TRBV6-3 with TRBJ1-2, with D tentatively TRBD1 (6 bases). Trimming removed 5 bases at V and 5 bases at J, with 15 bases between. The length of the CDR3 is 14 residues. Germline loops: CDR1 MNHEY, CDR2 SVGEGT.

The CDR3 nucleotides are TGTGCCAGCAGGGAGTGGGGGGGGGCCAAAAACATTCAGTACTTC. Protein sequence: CASREWGGAKNIQYF. This chain connects TRBV6-6 to TRBJ2-4, with 7 bases lining up with TRBD2. CDR1 is MNHNY, CDR2 SVGAGI, per germline (reference sequence). The CDR3 has 15 residues. V lost 6 bases, J lost 1 base, and 6 bases stayed unmatched.

A few counts support this clonotype. CDR3 region: CASSLGTDTTEAFF. The CDR3 DNA reads as TGTGCCAGCAGCTTAGGAACAGACACCACTGAAGCTTTCTTT. The chain employs TRBV7-6 and TRBJ1-1; D not certain. Germline loops: CDR1 SGHVS, CDR2 FNYEAQ. The ends were cut back, 1 base at V and 4 bases at J, with 10 bases in the middle. The CDR3 is 14 amino acids.

This clonotype appeared a few times. This chain joins TRBV4-1 and TRBJ2-5; D tentatively reads TRBD1 or TRBD2 (5 bases each). Germline V gene lookup returns CDR1 MGHRA and CDR2 YSYEKL. Trimming shortened V by 0 bases and J by 3 bases, and 11 bases separated the two germline ends. The CDR3 covers 15 residues. As DNA, the CDR3 is TGCGCCAGCAGCCAAGAAGGGACCGGGGAAGAGACCCAGTACTTC. It codes for CASSQEGTGEETQYF.

This clonotype turned up a few times. The V gene is TRBV27, the J gene TRBJ2-3; TRBD2 aligns across 11 bases. This CDR3 region has 18 residues. V lost 4 bases, J lost 0 bases, and 9 bases stayed unmatched. Looked up from germline, CDR1 is MNHEY and CDR2 is SMNVEV (reference sequence). In nucleotides, the CDR3 is TGTGCCAGCAGTTCCCCTTCAGGGACTAGCGGTAGCACAGATACGCAGTATTTT. This sequence encodes CASSSPSGTSGSTDTQYF.

This clonotype was counted only a few times. The chain links TRBV6-5 to TRBJ1-4; D not certain. V lost 6 bases and J lost 8, with 10 bases in between. This CDR3 is 12 amino acids long. Germline V gene data show CDR1 as MNHEY and CDR2 as SVGAGI. CDR3 protein: CASSPTREKLFF. Here the CDR3 DNA reads TGTGCCAGCAGCCCAACTCGGGAAAAACTGTTTTTT.

This clonotype came up a few times. The rearrangement uses TRBV20-1 and TRBJ1-4; tentative D call: TRBD1 (5 bases). CDR3 length: 13 amino acids. CDR1 is DFQATT and CDR2 is SNEGSKA in the germline V gene (reference sequence). V was pared by 4 bases and J by 7 bases, with 13 bases between. The CDR3 region has the DNA TGCAGTGCTACTCTGGGGGGTCCTGAAAAACTGTTTTTT. It codes for CSATLGGPEKLFF.

The chain uses TRBV4-2 and TRBJ1-2; TRBD1 might be the D (6 bases). The V end lost 3 bases, the J end lost 4 bases, and 18 bases lay between the germline ends. CDR1 and CDR2 from the germline V gene are LGHNA and YNFKEQ. The CDR3 is made up of 16 amino acids. The CDR3 sequence: CASSQTMTGTIYGYTF. The CDR3 DNA follows: TGTGCCAGCAGCCAGACTATGACAGGAACGATCTATGGCTACACCTTC.

Remarks on this clonotype: The conserved phenylalanine or tryptophan normally closing the CDR3 is absent here, so this likely arose from a read error. The CDR3 reads CSVDPRGVTEQFS. For the CDR3, the DNA is TGCAGCGTTGATCCCCGGGGGGTGACTGAGCAGTTCTCC. This chain uses TRBV29-1 with TRBJ2-1; 7 bases map to TRBD2. Trimming cost V 3 bases and J 9 bases; bases outside gene matches: 8. The length of the CDR3 is 13 residues. Germline V CDR1 and CDR2: SQVTM, ANQGSEA.

Of note for this clonotype: A clone one base away is much larger, so this may be a read error. The chain combines TRBV2 with TRBJ2-1; 10 nucleotides match TRBD2. Trimming removed 3 bases from V and 5 bases from J; junction bases left unmatched: 1. Per germline, CDR1 SNHLY and CDR2 FYNNEI. The CDR3 is made up of 14 amino acids. The DNA for the CDR3 is TGTGCCAGCAGTGATAGCGGGGGGAACAATGAGCAGTTCTTC. As protein: CASSDSGGNNEQFF.

V is TRBV5-1 and J is TRBJ2-7, with no clear D. The CDR3 consists of 14 residues. Germline CDR1 is SGHRS and CDR2 is YFSETQ. Trimming cost V 2 bases and J 3 bases, with 12 bases left between them. The chain's CDR3 is CASSFGPTRYEQYF. For the CDR3, the DNA is TGCGCCAGCAGCTTTGGTCCCACCCGCTACGAGCAGTACTTC. Together with reference TRBV5-1 and TRBJ2-7, the CDR3 gives the full variable domain: KAGVTQTPRYLIKTRGQQVTLSCSPISGHRSVSWYQQTPGQGLQFLFEYFSETQRNKGNFPGRFSGRQFSNSRSEMNVSTLELGDSALYLCASSFGPTRYEQYFGPGTRLTVT.

This chain connects TRBV13 to TRBJ2-4; perhaps D is TRBD1 or TRBD2 (6 bases each). The J call may not be correct, given that the DNA end is closer to TRBJ2-7. Germline V CDR1 and CDR2: PRHDT, FYEKMQ (reference sequence). CDR3 length: 14 residues. CDR3 in amino acids: CASSLDGGLNEQYF. For the CDR3, the DNA is TGTGCCAGCAGCCTCGACGGGGGCCTGAACGAGCAGTACTTC.

In nucleotides, the CDR3 is TGTGCCAGCAGCATAGTAGCGGGGGGCAACAACACCGGGGAGCTGTTTTTT. This translates into CASSIVAGGNNTGELFF. This chain connects TRBV11-2 to TRBJ2-2; TRBD2 matches 10 bases. Germline-derived CDR1 and CDR2 are SGHAT and FQNNGV. The CDR3 length is 17 residues. J was trimmed by 2 bases and V by 5 bases; bases with no gene match: 8.

This clonotype was counted a few times. The V gene is TRBV12-3 or TRBV12-4, the J gene TRBJ2-3; 8 bases are shared with TRBD2. J lost 6 bases, V lost 7 bases, and 12 bases had no gene match. The CDR3 is 15 amino acids. The CDR3 here is CASTITGGGEDTQYF. CDR3 coding DNA: TGTGCCAGCACCATCACCGGGGGGGGCGAGGATACGCAGTATTTT.

Concerning this clonotype: A read error may be the cause here, since a much bigger clone is one base away. This chain connects TRBV9 to TRBJ2-3, with 10 bases that match TRBD1. Germline V CDR1 and CDR2: SGDLS, YYNGEE. The CDR3 is 16 amino acids. V lost 4 bases to trimming and J lost 8 bases; unmatched junction nucleotides: 13. The CDR3 sequence: CASSYVAGTGEGTQYF. The CDR3 DNA follows: TGTGCCAGCAGCTACGTTGCCGGGACAGGGGAGGGTACGCAGTATTTT.

V usage is TRBV7-3 and J usage is TRBJ2-2, with D uncertain. V was pared by 3 bases and J by 4 bases, with 12 bases between. This CDR3 has 15 amino acids. Looked up from germline, CDR1 is SGHTA and CDR2 is FQGTGA. The CDR3 reads CASSLKGFGTGELFF. CDR3 nucleotides: TGTGCCAGCAGCTTGAAAGGTTTTGGCACCGGGGAGCTGTTTTTT.

V usage is TRBV2 and J usage is TRBJ1-5; D perhaps matches TRBD1 (5 bases). CDR3 length: 16 amino acids. Germline CDR1 and CDR2: SNHLY and FYNNEI. V dropped 1 base and J dropped 1 base, with 11 bases sitting between them. CDR3 protein: CASSEGQGVSNQPQHF. CDR3 in DNA: TGTGCCAGCAGTGAAGGGCAGGGAGTAAGCAATCAGCCCCAGCATTTT.

The chain links TRBV7-2 to TRBJ2-2, with no clear D. CDR3 length equals 16 residues. V was cut by 2 bases and J by 7 bases, with 17 bases left in between. The germline V gene encodes CDR1 SGHTA and CDR2 FQGNSA. The CDR3 bases are TGTGCCAGCAGCTTATTTCTAGATTTTGCAGGCGGGGAGCTGTTTTTT. Encoded protein: CASSLFLDFAGGELFF.